The 6 T cell receptor beta chains given below trace back to one sample, sequenced in a study of vaccination effects on CD4 cells after COVID-19. Using viral peptide pools, the ViraFEST assay grew out antigen-specific CD4+ T cells prior to sequencing. The culture ran for about 11 days, and then CD4+ T cells were isolated. Participants completed two doses of the BNT162b2 or mRNA-1273 vaccine. Clones were read by immunoSEQ multiplex PCR, and TCRdb kept only the in-frame ones, dropping some. The table lists tens of thousands of clones, roughly 80% of them singletons. These receptors' targets are unknown. The sequencing used CD4+ T cells from PBMCs cultured with SARS-CoV-2 spike peptides, collected after COVID-19 vaccination. All receptors come from a human donor who received a COVID-19 vaccine. Some clones in this sample may be carry-over from other donors' samples.

The gene calls are TRBV24-1 and TRBJ2-7; D gene unclear. V was shortened by 7 bases and J by 0 bases, with 9 bases between the two germline ends. The germline gives CDR1 KGHDR, CDR2 SFDVKD. The CDR3 has 13 amino acids. The CDR3 bases are TGTGCCACCAGCCGCAGGAGCTCCTACGAGCAGTACGTC. Protein: CATSRRSSYEQYV.

The chain carries TRBV19 and TRBJ2-1; tentatively, D is TRBD1 (6 bases). The germline CDR1 and CDR2 sequences are LNHDA and SQIVND (reference sequence). CDR3 length equals 14 residues. The V end lost 5 bases, the J end lost 7 bases, and 15 bases lay between the germline ends. The CDR3 DNA reads as TGTGCCAGTAGTTCCATCAGGGGTTGGAATGAGCAGTTCTTC. Translation: CASSSIRGWNEQFF.

This clone was seen only a few times. The gene calls are TRBV7-3 and TRBJ2-3; D may be TRBD1 (5 bases). Looked up from germline, CDR1 is SGHTA and CDR2 is FQGTGA. The length of the CDR3 is 12 residues. V lost 5 bases, J lost 5 bases, and 8 bases lay in between. CDR3 nucleotide sequence: TGTGCCAGCAGCCCCCAGGGAGATACGCAGTATTTT. This sequence encodes CASSPQGDTQYF.

The CDR3 spells CASSVAWAGGQDTQYF. DNA of the CDR3: TGTGCCAGCAGCGTAGCTTGGGCGGGGGGGCAAGATACGCAGTATTTT. V usage is TRBV9 and J usage is TRBJ2-3, with TRBD2 identical over 9 bases. The V gene end was trimmed by 0 bases and the J gene end by 5 bases; junction bases not matched to a gene: 7. This CDR3 region has 16 residues. Per the germline V gene, CDR1 is SGDLS and CDR2 is YYNGEE.

The chain couples TRBV5-1 to TRBJ2-3; D is uncertain. CDR1 SGHRS and CDR2 YFSETQ come from the germline V gene. Trimming stripped 7 bases from V and 0 bases from J, with 15 bases between. This CDR3 is built from 15 residues. The CDR3 region is CASREQVSSTDTQYF. In DNA, the CDR3 is TGCGCCAGCCGAGAGCAGGTTTCTAGCACAGATACGCAGTATTTT.

This chain uses TRBV5-1 with TRBJ1-3; TRBD1 is a possible D gene (5 bases). The V gene's germline CDR1 is SGHRS and CDR2 YFSETQ. The V and J ends lost 4 bases and 4 bases respectively, with 9 bases between them. The CDR3 covers 13 residues. CDR3 amino acids: CASSTAGGNTIYF. CDR3 DNA sequence: TGCGCCAGCAGCACCGCAGGGGGAAACACCATATATTTT. Full variable domain (rest looked up from reference TRBV5-1 and TRBJ1-3): KAGVTQTPRYLIKTRGQQVTLSCSPISGHRSVSWYQQTPGQGLQFLFEYFSETQRNKGNFPGRFSGRQFSNSRSEMNVSTLELGDSALYLCASSTAGGNTIYFGEGSWLTVV.